The subject of this entry is one T cell receptor beta chain. Its antigen remains unknown. This table comes from immunoSEQ multiplex PCR, and its TCRdb copy is limited to in-frame clones, with some not included. The table includes about 610,000 clones, roughly 96% detected once. The ends lost 1 base at V and 1 base at J; junction bases unmatched: 7. The CDR3 runs to 16 residues. The V gene's germline CDR1 is SEHNR and CDR2 FQNEAQ (reference sequence). This sample was included in a study of shared clonotypes between healthy human individuals. Regarding the study as a whole: Naive subsets tended to show greater estimated richness than memory subsets.

In the naive CD8 group, cells lacked CD45RO and were positively selected for CCR7, so terminally differentiated effector memory CD45RA+ cells were left out. Those who donated, Caucasian adults without exception, all lived in Nashville, Tennessee. J is TRBJ2-7 and V is TRBV7-9; 7 positions match TRBD2. The sample taken for sequencing was naive CD8+ T cells sorted from blood. This sequence was found in a woman aged 30 to 39 in good health. In DNA form, the CDR3 reads TGTGCCAGCAGCTTAGTTGACCGGGAGGAATCCTACGAGCAGTACTTC. The encoded protein is CASSLVDREESYEQYF.